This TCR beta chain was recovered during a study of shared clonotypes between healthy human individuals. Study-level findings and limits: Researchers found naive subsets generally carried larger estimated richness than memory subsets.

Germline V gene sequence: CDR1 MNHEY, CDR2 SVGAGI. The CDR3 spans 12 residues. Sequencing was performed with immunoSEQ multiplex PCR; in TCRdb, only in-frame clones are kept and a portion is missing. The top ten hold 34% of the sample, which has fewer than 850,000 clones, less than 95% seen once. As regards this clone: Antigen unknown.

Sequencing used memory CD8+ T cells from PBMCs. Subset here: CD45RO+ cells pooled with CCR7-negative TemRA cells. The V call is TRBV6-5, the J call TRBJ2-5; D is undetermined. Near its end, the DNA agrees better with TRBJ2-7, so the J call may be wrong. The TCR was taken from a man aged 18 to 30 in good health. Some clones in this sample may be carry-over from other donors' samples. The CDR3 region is CASTSLRNEQYF. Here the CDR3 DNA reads TGTGCCAGCACCTCCTTGAGGAACGAGCAGTACTTC.